These 23 T cell receptor beta chains originate from one sample sequenced in a study of cytomegalovirus exposure and HLA in healthy donors. PCR amplification relied on 60 Vbeta primers (plus 13 Jbeta primers). Sequencing was performed with immunoSEQ multiplex PCR; in TCRdb, only in-frame clones are kept and a portion is missing. The sample yields fewer than 200,000 clones, approximately 70% seen once. The material sequenced was PBMCs. The receptors stem from a middle-aged man in good health and CMV-seropositive.

This clone came up a few times. J is TRBJ1-1 and V is TRBV27, with 7 bases lining up with TRBD1. The germline gives CDR1 MNHEY, CDR2 SMNVEV (reference sequence). Trimming cost V 6 bases and J 1 base; bases outside gene matches: 8. The CDR3 sequence is 15 residues long. CDR3 loop: CASSRNRGSNTEAFF. DNA of the CDR3: TGTGCCAGCAGCCGCAACAGGGGTTCGAACACTGAAGCTTTCTTT.

V usage is TRBV30 and J usage is TRBJ1-2, with 8 bases aligning to TRBD1. This CDR3 region has 15 residues. With V trimmed by 1 base and J by 4 bases, 8 bases remained unmatched. Germline CDR1 GTSNPN, CDR2 SVGIG (reference sequence). The CDR3 nucleotides read TGTGCCTGGAGTGGATCGACAGGGGAGGTCTATGGCTACACCTTC. It encodes CAWSGSTGEVYGYTF. Based on the CDR3 plus reference TRBV30 and TRBJ1-2, the full variable domain is SQTIHQWPATLVQPVGSPLSLECTVEGTSNPNLYWYRQAAGRGLQLLFYSVGIGQISSEVPQNLSASRPQDRQFILSSKKLLLSDSGFYLCAWSGSTGEVYGYTFGSGTRLTVV.

This clone was counted only a few times. The chain links TRBV4-3 to TRBJ1-5; D uncertain. The V end lost 0 bases, the J end lost 3 bases, and 12 bases lay between the germline ends. The CDR3 extends over 16 amino acids. Germline loops: CDR1 LGHNA, CDR2 YSLEER. CDR3 sequence reads: CASSQDPAGPNQPQHF. The CDR3 nucleotides are TGCGCCAGCAGCCAAGATCCTGCTGGGCCCAATCAGCCCCAGCATTTT.

The genes are TRBV5-1 and TRBJ2-7, with 7 nucleotides matching TRBD2. V gave up 0 bases and J gave up 4 bases; unmatched junction bases: 10. Germline loops: CDR1 SGHRS, CDR2 YFSETQ. CDR3 length equals 16 residues. As DNA, the CDR3 is TGCGCCAGCAGCTTGGGGTCCGGGCAGGGAGGGTACGAGCAGTACTTC. Protein sequence: CASSLGSGQGGYEQYF.

V gene TRBV7-3 combines with J gene TRBJ2-2, with D perhaps TRBD1 (6 bases). The V end was cut by 4 bases, the J end by 0 bases, with 9 bases between. The CDR3 sequence is 15 residues long. The germline V gene encodes CDR1 SGHTA and CDR2 FQGTGA. The CDR3 loop reads CASSSGHTNTGELFF. Here the CDR3 DNA reads TGTGCCAGCAGCTCGGGACACACGAACACCGGGGAGCTGTTTTTT.

CDR3 DNA: TGTGCCAGCAGCTCTACTCGGACAGATAGCTCTGGGGCCAACGTCCTGACTTTC. Encoded protein: CASSSTRTDSSGANVLTF. The rearrangement uses TRBV11-2 and TRBJ2-6; TRBD1 is a possible D gene (6 bases). V lost 4 bases and J 0 bases, leaving 16 bases between the germline ends. Germline lookup yields CDR1 SGHAT and CDR2 FQNNGV. CDR3 size: 18 residues.

This clone occurred a few times. The chain combines TRBV10-3 with TRBJ1-1; TRBD1 agrees at 8 bases. The J segment lost 1 base and the V segment lost 4 bases, leaving 5 bases of the junction unmatched. Germline CDR1 reads ENHRY; CDR2 reads SYGVKD. This CDR3 comprises 15 residues. As DNA, the CDR3 is TGTGCCATCAGTGTCGGGGACAGGCCGAACACTGAAGCTTTCTTT. Its protein is CAISVGDRPNTEAFF.

V gene TRBV5-1 combines with J gene TRBJ2-7; TRBD2 aligns across 12 bases. V dropped 0 bases and J dropped 0; count of bases not matched to a gene: 4. This CDR3 comprises 17 residues. Germline V lookup: CDR1 SGHRS, CDR2 YFSETQ. This chain's CDR3 is CASSLDTSGGSSYEQYF. CDR3 sequence (DNA): TGCGCCAGCAGCTTGGACACTAGCGGGGGGAGCTCCTACGAGCAGTACTTC.

The chain is built from TRBV4-1 and TRBJ1-5, with D uncertain. Trimming took 3 bases from V and 5 from J, leaving 20 bases between them. The CDR3 has 17 residues. In germline, CDR1 is MGHRA, CDR2 YSYEKL. The CDR3 is CASSHRAGRIIDQPQHF. As DNA, the CDR3 is TGCGCCAGCAGCCACCGGGCGGGGAGGATCATTGATCAGCCCCAGCATTTT.

The gene calls are TRBV27 and TRBJ1-2, with D perhaps matching TRBD1 (6 bases). Looked up from germline, CDR1 is MNHEY and CDR2 is SMNVEV (reference sequence). Trimming removed 6 bases from V and 8 bases from J, with 16 bases in between. The CDR3 runs 13 residues. CDR3 in amino acids: CASSQDSRFGYTF. CDR3 DNA: TGTGCCAGCAGCCAGGACAGCCGCTTCGGCTACACCTTC.

The chain employs TRBV29-1 and TRBJ2-2, with 7 bases identical to TRBD1. After removal of 7 bases from V and 5 bases from J, the junction contained 7 bases not matched to a gene. The length of the CDR3 is 13 residues. Germline values: CDR1 SQVTM, CDR2 ANQGSEA. The CDR3 region has the DNA TGCAGCGCCCTGGGACAGAGGACCGGGGAGCTGTTTTTT. It is translated as CSALGQRTGELFF.

This chain uses TRBV2 with TRBJ2-6; 11 bases are a match to TRBD2. V lost 5 bases, J lost 3 bases, and 6 bases stayed unmatched. Germline CDR1 SNHLY, CDR2 FYNNEI. The CDR3 sequence is 17 residues long. CDR3 in DNA: TGTGCCAGCAGTCTCCTAGCGGGGGGTAGTGGGGCCAACGTCCTGACTTTC. Its translation is CASSLLAGGSGANVLTF.

The CDR3 DNA follows: TGTGCCTGGAGTGTGGTGGTGGAGCGGATACTTCCCACGGGGGAGCTGTTTTTT. Translation gives CAWSVVVERILPTGELFF. The chain recombines TRBV30 with TRBJ2-2; D might be TRBD2 (5 bases). Germline V gives CDR1 GTSNPN, CDR2 SVGIG (reference sequence). V gave up 0 bases and J gave up 8 bases, with 25 bases separating them. The CDR3 covers 18 residues.

The V and J genes are TRBV6-5 and TRBJ2-1, with 7 positions matching TRBD2. Germline CDR1 and CDR2: MNHEY and SVGAGI. Trimming cost V 5 bases and J 5 bases; bases outside gene matches: 9. This CDR3 has 15 residues. CDR3 DNA sequence: TGTGCCAGCAGTAAGGGAGGGCCTAGGCACAATGAGCAGTTCTTC. It yields the protein CASSKGGPRHNEQFF.

The rearrangement links TRBV6-1 to TRBJ2-7; D not resolved. Germline V CDR1 and CDR2: MNHNS, SASEGT. CDR3 length: 13 amino acids. Deletions cut 1 base from V and 3 bases from J, with 7 bases between. CDR3 sequence reads: CASSEVFVYEQYF. CDR3 DNA sequence: TGTGCCAGCAGTGAAGTGTTCGTCTACGAGCAGTACTTC.

This clone came up a few times. The V gene is TRBV4-3, the J gene TRBJ1-5, with TRBD1 matching over 10 bases. V was pared by 3 bases and J by 4 bases, with 3 bases of the junction left unmatched. CDR3 length equals 15 residues. CDR1 is LGHNA, CDR2 YSLEER, per germline. In DNA form, the CDR3 reads TGCGCCAGCAGCCAGACAGGGGGCAGTAATCAGCCCCAGCATTTT. It translates to CASSQTGGSNQPQHF.

The chain carries TRBV18 and TRBJ1-3; 8 nucleotides match TRBD1. J gave up 2 bases and V 3 bases, and 6 bases lay outside the gene matches. Germline values: CDR1 KGHSH, CDR2 LQKENI. The CDR3 loop spans 16 amino acids. CDR3 sequence: CASSPIGTGTGNTIYF. Written as DNA, the CDR3 is TGTGCCAGCTCACCGATTGGGACAGGTACTGGAAACACCATATATTTT.

Regarding this clone: The same CDR3 arises from other DNA sequences in this sample as well. V usage is TRBV7-2 and J usage is TRBJ1-4, with TRBD1 matching over 7 bases. With 5 bases clipped from V and 3 bases from J, the junction kept 3 bases outside the gene matches. Looked up from germline, CDR1 is SGHTA and CDR2 is FQGNSA. The CDR3 extends over 14 amino acids. The CDR3 protein is CASSRDRSNEKLFF. For the CDR3, the DNA is TGTGCCAGCAGCCGGGACAGATCTAATGAAAAACTGTTTTTT.

V gene TRBV7-2 combines with J gene TRBJ2-7; no definite D call. The CDR3 totals 15 residues. V was shortened by 4 bases and J by 3 bases, with 16 bases between the two germline ends. Germline values: CDR1 SGHTA, CDR2 FQGNSA. In nucleotides, the CDR3 is TGTGCCAGCAGCTCCTTGGCTCAACCTCTCTACGAGCAGTACTTC. This translates into CASSSLAQPLYEQYF.

The DNA of the CDR3 is TGCGCCAGCAGCTTGGGATGGGGGGTTAATGAAAAACTGTTTTTT. This encodes CASSLGWGVNEKLFF. The chain carries TRBV5-1 and TRBJ1-4; D possibly corresponds to TRBD1 (5 bases). Deletions cut 0 bases from V and 4 bases from J, with 10 bases between. Germline CDR1 reads SGHRS; CDR2 reads YFSETQ. The CDR3 covers 15 residues.

V is TRBV5-4 and J is TRBJ2-2, with D perhaps matching TRBD2 (6 bases). The CDR3 has 15 residues. Trimming took off 4 bases at V and 6 bases at J, with 16 bases between the two ends. Germline assignment: CDR1 SGHNT and CDR2 YYREEE (reference sequence). The CDR3 DNA is TGTGCCAGCAGCCCCGGTGGGGGGAGGTCCGGGGAGCTGTTTTTT. This encodes CASSPGGGRSGELFF.

The J gene is TRBJ1-4, the V gene TRBV18; 8 nucleotides line up with TRBD1. Trimming at V came to 6 bases and at J to 3 bases, leaving 6 bases not matched to a gene. CDR1 KGHSH and CDR2 LQKENI come from the germline V gene. This CDR3 comprises 15 residues. The CDR3 DNA follows: TGTGCCAGCTCCGCGTCAGGGGGCTCTAATGAAAAACTGTTTTTT. Encoded protein: CASSASGGSNEKLFF.

This clone is a singleton in its sample. The chain carries TRBV7-9 and TRBJ1-2, with 8 bases matching TRBD1. There are 15 residues in the CDR3. Germline-derived CDR1 and CDR2 are SEHNR and FQNEAQ (reference sequence). Trimming removed 0 bases from V and 4 bases from J; junction bases left unmatched: 4. The CDR3 DNA sequence: TGTGCCAGCAGCTTAGCACAGGGGGAGGTCTATGGCTACACCTTC. Its protein product is CASSLAQGEVYGYTF.